The entry that follows covers one TCR beta chain sequence. The antigen is unknown. For each subset, genomic DNA was distributed in equal portions over several immunoSEQ plates. TCRdb's copy holds only in-frame clones and misses some; the assay was immunoSEQ multiplex PCR. Of about 1.5 million clones in the sample, 95% to 99% were seen once. These data originate in a study of shared clonotypes between healthy human individuals. The V end was cut by 3 bases, the J end by 0 bases, with 12 bases between. This CDR3 contains 16 residues. Germline V gene data show CDR1 as SGHRS and CDR2 as YFSETQ. Study-wide findings and caveats: Specimens sampled were limited to blood, with tissue repertoires likely differing.

The chain has TRBV5-1 and TRBJ1-4; tentative D call: TRBD1 (5 bases). The material sequenced was naive CD4+ T cells sorted from blood. Documented subset: CD45RA+ positively selected. This receptor was taken from a man aged 30 to 39 in good health. The CDR3 DNA follows: TGCGCCAGCAGCTCCTGGGGCAGGTCAACTAATGAAAAACTGTTTTTT. Its protein is CASSSWGRSTNEKLFF. Variable domain in full (rest from reference TRBV5-1 and TRBJ1-4): KAGVTQTPRYLIKTRGQQVTLSCSPISGHRSVSWYQQTPGQGLQFLFEYFSETQRNKGNFPGRFSGRQFSNSRSEMNVSTLELGDSALYLCASSSWGRSTNEKLFFGSGTQLSVL.